This T cell receptor (beta chain) was sequenced in a study of T cells in Graves' hyperthyroidism and ophthalmopathy. General observations from the study: Blood also carried most thyroid clonotypes expanded above 0.001. Ophthalmopathy was predicted by the model a median of 6.5 months ahead of onset.

Germline V gene sequence: CDR1 GTSNPN, CDR2 SVGIG (reference sequence). With 1 base removed from V and 4 bases from J, the gap between germline ends came to 13 bases. CDR3 length equals 14 residues. This clonotype has a count of ten or more. Its target is not known. Amplification targeted TCR beta CDR3 regions from RNA transcripts. In the first-round RT-PCR of the TCR CDR3, the HTBI primer set was used. One entry per CDR3 protein results from TCRdb running MiXCR on the multiplex PCR reads. In the table there are about 550,000 distinct CDR3 sequences, about a fifth of which are singletons. From more than 9 ml of fresh peripheral blood, PBMCs were isolated.

Material for sequencing was blood. This chain links TRBV30 with TRBJ1-2; D not resolved. The clonotype was recovered from a man younger than 35 with Graves' hyperthyroidism. The CDR3 bases are TGTGCCTGGAGTGGGCATGGTCACCTCTATGGCTACACCTTC. Amino acids: CAWSGHGHLYGYTF. Looking up the rest from reference TRBV30 and TRBJ1-2 gives the full variable domain: SQTIHQWPATLVQPVGSPLSLECTVEGTSNPNLYWYRQAAGRGLQLLFYSVGIGQISSEVPQNLSASRPQDRQFILSSKKLLLSDSGFYLCAWSGHGHLYGYTFGSGTRLTVV.